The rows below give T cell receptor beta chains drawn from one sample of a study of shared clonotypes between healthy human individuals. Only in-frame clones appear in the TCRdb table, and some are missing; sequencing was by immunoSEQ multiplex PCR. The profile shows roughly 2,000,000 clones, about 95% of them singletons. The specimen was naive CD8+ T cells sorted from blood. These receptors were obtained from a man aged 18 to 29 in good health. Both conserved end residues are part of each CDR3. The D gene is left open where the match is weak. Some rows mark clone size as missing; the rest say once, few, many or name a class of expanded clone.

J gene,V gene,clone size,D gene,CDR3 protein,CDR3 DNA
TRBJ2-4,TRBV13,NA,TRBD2,CASSLGAGAKNIQYF,TGTGCCAGCAGCTTAGGAGCGGGGGCCAAAAACATTCAGTACTTC
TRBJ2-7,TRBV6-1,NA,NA,CASRWTANSYEQYF,TGTGCCAGCAGGTGGACAGCTAATTCCTACGAGCAGTACTTC
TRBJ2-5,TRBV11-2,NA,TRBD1,CASIEGQLGTQYF,TGTGCCAGCATCGAGGGACAGCTTGGGACCCAGTACTTC
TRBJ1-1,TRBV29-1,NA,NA,CSVEDGAQAFF,TGCAGCGTTGAAGATGGAGCGCAAGCTTTCTTT
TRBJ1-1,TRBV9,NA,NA,CASTNFQTGVNTEAFF,TGTGCCAGCACCAATTTTCAGACCGGTGTGAACACTGAAGCTTTCTTT
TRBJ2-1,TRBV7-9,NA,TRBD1,CASSLHTGGTSSYNEQFF,TGTGCCAGCAGCTTACACACAGGGGGGACCAGCTCCTACAATGAGCAGTTCTTC
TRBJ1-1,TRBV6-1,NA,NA,CASSEFGGGTEAFF,TGTGCCAGCAGTGAATTCGGAGGGGGCACTGAAGCTTTCTTT
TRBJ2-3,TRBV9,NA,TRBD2,CASSASGRTDTQYF,TGTGCCAGCAGCGCTAGCGGGAGGACAGATACGCAGTATTTT
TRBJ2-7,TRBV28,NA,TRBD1,CASSLGLEGGTGISYEQYF,TGTGCCAGCAGTTTGGGGTTGGAGGGAGGGACAGGGATCTCCTACGAGCAGTACTTC
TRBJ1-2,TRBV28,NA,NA,CASQMGGADGYTF,TGTGCCAGCCAAATGGGGGGGGCCGATGGCTACACCTTC
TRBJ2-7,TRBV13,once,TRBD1,CASSSSLDRDEQYF,TGTGCCAGCAGCTCCTCATTGGACAGGGACGAGCAGTACTTC
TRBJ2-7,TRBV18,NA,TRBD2,CASSPRGDWTYEQYF,TGTGCCAGCTCACCCCGGGGGGACTGGACCTACGAGCAGTACTTC
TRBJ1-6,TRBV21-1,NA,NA,CASSKALLGQNYNSPLHF,TGTGCCAGCAGCAAAGCGCTTTTAGGGCAGAACTATAATTCACCCCTCCACTTT
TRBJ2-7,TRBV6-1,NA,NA,CATLEAYEQYF,TGTGCCACCCTCGAGGCCTACGAGCAGTACTTC
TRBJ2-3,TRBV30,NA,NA,CAWSVRVMGTDTQYF,TGTGCCTGGAGTGTCCGGGTAATGGGTACAGATACGCAGTATTTT
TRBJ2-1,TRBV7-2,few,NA,CASSLYLAGSLQFF,TGTGCCAGCAGCCTATACCTTGCGGGGAGCCTGCAGTTCTTC